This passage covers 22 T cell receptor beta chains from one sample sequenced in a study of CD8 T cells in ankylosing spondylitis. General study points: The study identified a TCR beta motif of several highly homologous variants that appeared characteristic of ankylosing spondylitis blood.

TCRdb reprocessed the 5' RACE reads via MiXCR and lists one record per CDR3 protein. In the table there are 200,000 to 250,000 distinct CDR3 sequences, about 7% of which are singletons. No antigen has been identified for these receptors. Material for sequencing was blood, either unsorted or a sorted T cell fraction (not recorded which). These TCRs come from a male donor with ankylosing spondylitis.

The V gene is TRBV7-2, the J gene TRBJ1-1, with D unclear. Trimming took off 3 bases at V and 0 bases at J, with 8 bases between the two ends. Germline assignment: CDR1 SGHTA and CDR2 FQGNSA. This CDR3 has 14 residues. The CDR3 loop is CASSFRAVNTEAFF. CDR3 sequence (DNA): TGTGCCAGCAGCTTCCGGGCCGTGAACACTGAAGCTTTCTTT.

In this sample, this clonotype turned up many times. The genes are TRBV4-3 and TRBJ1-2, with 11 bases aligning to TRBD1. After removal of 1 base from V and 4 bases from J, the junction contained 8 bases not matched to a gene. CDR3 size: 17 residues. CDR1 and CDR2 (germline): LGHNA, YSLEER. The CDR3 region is CASSQGIPGQGVYGYTF. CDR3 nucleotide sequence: TGCGCCAGCAGCCAAGGAATCCCGGGACAGGGGGTCTATGGCTACACCTTC.

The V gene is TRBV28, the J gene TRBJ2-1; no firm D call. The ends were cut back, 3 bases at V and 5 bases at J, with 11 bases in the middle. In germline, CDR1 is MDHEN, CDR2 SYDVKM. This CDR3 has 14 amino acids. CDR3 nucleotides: TGTGCCAGCAGTTTGTTCCAGGTTCACAATGAGCAGTTCTTC. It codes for CASSLFQVHNEQFF.

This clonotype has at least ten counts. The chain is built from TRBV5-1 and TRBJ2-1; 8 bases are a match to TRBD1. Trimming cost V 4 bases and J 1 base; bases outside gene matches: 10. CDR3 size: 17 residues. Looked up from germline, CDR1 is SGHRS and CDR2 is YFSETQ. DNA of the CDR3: TGCGCCAGCAGCGGCAGACAGGGGTCCAGATCCTACAATGAGCAGTTCTTC. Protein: CASSGRQGSRSYNEQFF.

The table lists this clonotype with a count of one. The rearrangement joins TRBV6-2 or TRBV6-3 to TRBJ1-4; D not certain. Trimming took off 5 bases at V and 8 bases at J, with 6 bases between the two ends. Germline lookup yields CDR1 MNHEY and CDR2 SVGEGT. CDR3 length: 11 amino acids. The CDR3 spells CASSKAEKLFF. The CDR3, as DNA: TGTGCCAGCAGTAAGGCCGAAAAACTGTTTTTT.

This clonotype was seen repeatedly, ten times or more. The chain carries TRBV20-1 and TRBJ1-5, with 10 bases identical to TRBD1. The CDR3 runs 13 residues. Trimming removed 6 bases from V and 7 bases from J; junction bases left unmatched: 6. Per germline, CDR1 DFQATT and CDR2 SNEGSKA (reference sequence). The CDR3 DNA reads TGCAGTGCAAGGACAGGGGGAAGCCAGCCCCAGCATTTT. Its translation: CSARTGGSQPQHF.

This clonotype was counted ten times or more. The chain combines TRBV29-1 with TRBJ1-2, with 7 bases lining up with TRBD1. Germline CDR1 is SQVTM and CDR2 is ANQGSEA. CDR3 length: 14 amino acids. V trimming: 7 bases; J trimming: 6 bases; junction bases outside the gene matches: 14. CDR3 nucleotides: TGCAGCGGTATAGCGACAGGGCGGAGAAATGGCTACACCTTC. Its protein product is CSGIATGRRNGYTF. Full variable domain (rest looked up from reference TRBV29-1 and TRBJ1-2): SAVISQKPSRDICQRGTSLTIQCQVDSQVTMMFWYRQQPGQSLTLIATANQGSEATYESGFVIDKFPISRPNLTFSTLTVSNMSPEDSSIYLCSGIATGRRNGYTFGSGTRLTVV.

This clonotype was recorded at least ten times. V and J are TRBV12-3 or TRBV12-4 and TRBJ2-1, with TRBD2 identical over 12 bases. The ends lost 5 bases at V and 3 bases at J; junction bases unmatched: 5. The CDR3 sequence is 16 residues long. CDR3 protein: CASSPASGRDYNEQFF. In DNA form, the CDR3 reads TGTGCCAGCAGTCCCGCTAGCGGGAGGGACTACAATGAGCAGTTCTTC.

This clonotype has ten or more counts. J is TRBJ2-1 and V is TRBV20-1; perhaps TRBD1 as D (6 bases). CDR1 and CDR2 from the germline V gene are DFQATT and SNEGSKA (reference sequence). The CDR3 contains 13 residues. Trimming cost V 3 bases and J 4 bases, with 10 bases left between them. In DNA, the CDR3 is TGCAGTGCTAGGGGGACAACTTACAATGAGCAGTTCTTC. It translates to CSARGTTYNEQFF.

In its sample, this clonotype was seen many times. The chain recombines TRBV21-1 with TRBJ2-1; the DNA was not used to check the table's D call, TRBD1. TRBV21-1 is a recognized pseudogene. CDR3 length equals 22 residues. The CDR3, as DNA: TGTGCCAGCAGCAAAGGAAATCTCCGGGACAGGGGGAGTAGCGGGCCCTACAATGAGCAGTTCTTC. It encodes CASSKGNLRDRGSSGPYNEQFF.

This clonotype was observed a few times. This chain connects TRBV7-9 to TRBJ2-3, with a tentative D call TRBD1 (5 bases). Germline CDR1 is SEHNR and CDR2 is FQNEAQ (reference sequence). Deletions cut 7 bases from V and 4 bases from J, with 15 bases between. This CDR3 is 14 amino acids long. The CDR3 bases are TGTGCCAGCAACCCATCACAGGTCCCAGATACGCAGTATTTT. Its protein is CASNPSQVPDTQYF.

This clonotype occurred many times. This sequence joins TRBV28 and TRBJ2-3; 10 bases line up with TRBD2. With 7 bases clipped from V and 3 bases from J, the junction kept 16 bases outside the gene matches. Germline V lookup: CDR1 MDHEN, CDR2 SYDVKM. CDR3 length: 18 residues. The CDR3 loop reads CASTTGLAERGITDTQYF. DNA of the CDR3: TGTGCCAGCACCACAGGACTAGCGGAGAGGGGTATAACAGATACGCAGTATTTT.

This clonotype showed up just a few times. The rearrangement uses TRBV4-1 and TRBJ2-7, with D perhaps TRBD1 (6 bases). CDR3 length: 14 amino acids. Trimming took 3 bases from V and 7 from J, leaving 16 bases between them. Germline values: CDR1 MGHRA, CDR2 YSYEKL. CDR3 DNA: TGCGCCAGCAGCCAGGGGACATTCCCCGGGGAGCAGTACTTC. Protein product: CASSQGTFPGEQYF.

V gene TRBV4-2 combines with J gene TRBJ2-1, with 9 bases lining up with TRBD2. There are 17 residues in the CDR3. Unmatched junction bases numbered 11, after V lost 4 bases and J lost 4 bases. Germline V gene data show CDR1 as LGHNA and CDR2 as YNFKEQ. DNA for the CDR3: TGTGCCAGCAGCCCAAAATTTAGCGGGGGACCTTACAATGAGCAGTTCTTC. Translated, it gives CASSPKFSGGPYNEQFF.

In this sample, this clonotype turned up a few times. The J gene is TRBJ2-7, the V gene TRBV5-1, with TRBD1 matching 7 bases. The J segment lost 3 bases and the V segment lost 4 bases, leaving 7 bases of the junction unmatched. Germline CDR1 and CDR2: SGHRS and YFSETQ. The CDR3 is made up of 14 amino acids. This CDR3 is CASSPGQSFYEQYF. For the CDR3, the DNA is TGCGCCAGCAGCCCGGGACAGAGTTTCTACGAGCAGTACTTC. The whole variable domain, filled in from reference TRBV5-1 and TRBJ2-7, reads KAGVTQTPRYLIKTRGQQVTLSCSPISGHRSVSWYQQTPGQGLQFLFEYFSETQRNKGNFPGRFSGRQFSNSRSEMNVSTLELGDSALYLCASSPGQSFYEQYFGPGTRLTVT.

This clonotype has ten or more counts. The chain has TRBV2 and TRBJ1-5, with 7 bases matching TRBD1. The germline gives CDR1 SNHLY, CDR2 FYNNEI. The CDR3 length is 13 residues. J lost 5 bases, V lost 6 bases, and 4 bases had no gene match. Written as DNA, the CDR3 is TGTGCCAGCAGAAGACAGGGCGATCAGCCCCAGCATTTT. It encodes CASRRQGDQPQHF.

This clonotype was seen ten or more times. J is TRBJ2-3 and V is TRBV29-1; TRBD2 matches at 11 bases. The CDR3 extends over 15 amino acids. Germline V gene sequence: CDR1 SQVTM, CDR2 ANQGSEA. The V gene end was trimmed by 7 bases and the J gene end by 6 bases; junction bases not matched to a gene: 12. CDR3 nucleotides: TGCAGCGCCAAGGGACTAGCGGCTCCCGGGGATACGCAGTATTTT. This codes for CSAKGLAAPGDTQYF.

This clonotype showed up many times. The CDR3 reads CASSGWDRVTEAFF. CDR3 nucleotides: TGTGCCAGCAGTGGATGGGACAGGGTCACTGAAGCTTTCTTT. V gene TRBV2 combines with J gene TRBJ1-1, with 9 bases aligning to TRBD1. CDR3 size: 14 residues. The V gene's germline CDR1 is SNHLY and CDR2 FYNNEI. Germline trimming cut 4 bases from V and 4 bases from J; bases unmatched to any gene: 4.

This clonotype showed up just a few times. The CDR3 reads CASSAPGDGTRETQYF. CDR3 nucleotides: TGTGCCAGCAGCGCACCAGGGGACGGGACGAGGGAGACCCAGTACTTC. The chain is built from TRBV7-2 and TRBJ2-5, with D possibly matching TRBD1 (6 bases). The CDR3 runs 16 residues. Looked up from germline, CDR1 is SGHTA and CDR2 is FQGNSA. Trimming took off 5 bases at V and 5 bases at J, with 21 bases between the two ends.

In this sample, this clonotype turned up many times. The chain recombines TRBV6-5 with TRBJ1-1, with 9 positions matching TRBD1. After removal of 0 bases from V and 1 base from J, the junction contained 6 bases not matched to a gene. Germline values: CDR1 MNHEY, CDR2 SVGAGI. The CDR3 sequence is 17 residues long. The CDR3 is CASSYSPWGQGNTEAFF. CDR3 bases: TGTGCCAGCAGTTACTCCCCCTGGGGACAGGGGAACACTGAAGCTTTCTTT.

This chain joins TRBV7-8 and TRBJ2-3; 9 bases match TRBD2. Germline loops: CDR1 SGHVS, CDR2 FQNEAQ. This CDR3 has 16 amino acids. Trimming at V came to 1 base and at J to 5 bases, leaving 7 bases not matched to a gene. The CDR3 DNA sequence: TGTGCCAGCAGCTTAGGCGGCGGGAGGGCCGGAGATACGCAGTATTTT. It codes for CASSLGGGRAGDTQYF. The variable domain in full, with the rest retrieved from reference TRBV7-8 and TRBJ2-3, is GAGVSQSPRYKVAKRGQDVALRCDPISGHVSLFWYQQALGQGPEFLTYFQNEAQLDKSGLPSDRFFAERPEGSVSTLKIQRTQQEDSAVYLCASSLGGGRAGDTQYFGPGTRLTVL.

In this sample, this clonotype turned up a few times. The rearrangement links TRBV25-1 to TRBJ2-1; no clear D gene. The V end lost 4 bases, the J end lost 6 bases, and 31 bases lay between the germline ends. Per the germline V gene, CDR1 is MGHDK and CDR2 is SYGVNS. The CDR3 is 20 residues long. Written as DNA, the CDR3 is TGTGCCAGCAGTGGACCCACCGATATACGCGAAGCGTGGCAATTCAATGAGCAGTTCTTC. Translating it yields CASSGPTDIREAWQFNEQFF.